A single sample is the source of the 14 T cell receptor beta chains below, sequenced in a study of blood T cells in healthy people across ages. Together with a sample-barcoded 5' primer, a J-beta primer mix was included in a second PCR lasting about 7 to 11 cycles. TCRdb passed the 5' RACE reads through MiXCR, listing each CDR3 protein once. The table records over 1,200,000 distinct CDR3 sequences, 55% to 75% of them present only once. The sequenced material came from blood. These receptors all come from a man aged 18 to 29 in good health.

The chain has TRBV3-1 and TRBJ2-3; tentatively, D is TRBD2 (5 bases). CDR3 size: 14 residues. Germline V gene sequence: CDR1 LGHDT, CDR2 YNNKEL (reference sequence). The V and J ends lost 0 bases and 4 bases respectively, with 8 bases between them. CDR3 in amino acids: CASSQEASSDTQYF. The CDR3 DNA sequence: TGTGCCAGCAGCCAAGAGGCTAGCTCAGATACGCAGTATTTT.

In its sample, this clonotype was seen once. J is TRBJ2-7 and V is TRBV12-5, with TRBD2 matching over 7 bases. J was trimmed by 2 bases and V by 3 bases; bases with no gene match: 4. Germline V CDR1 and CDR2: LGHNT, FRNRAP. The CDR3 covers 14 residues. CDR3 nucleotide sequence: TGTGCTAGTGGTTTTGGGGCGGGAGCCTACGAGCAGTACTTC. This sequence encodes CASGFGAGAYEQYF. The variable domain in full, with the rest retrieved from reference TRBV12-5 and TRBJ2-7, is DARVTQTPRHKVTEMGQEVTMRCQPILGHNTVFWYRQTMMQGLELLAYFRNRAPLDDSGMPKDRFSAEMPDATLATLKIQPSEPRDSAVYFCASGFGAGAYEQYFGPGTRLTVT.

The CDR3 nucleotides are TGTGCCACCAAAGGGAGTTGGGCTAATGAAAAACTGTTTTTT. Protein sequence: CATKGSWANEKLFF. This chain uses TRBV6-1 with TRBJ1-4; D is undetermined. Per germline, CDR1 MNHNS and CDR2 SASEGT. Trimming took off 10 bases at V and 3 bases at J, with 15 bases between the two ends. This CDR3 is built from 14 residues.

This clonotype came up a few times. The chain couples TRBV6-6 to TRBJ2-7; tentatively, D is TRBD2 (6 bases). The CDR3 sequence is 15 residues long. CDR1 and CDR2 (germline): MNHNY, SVGAGI (reference sequence). V lost 0 bases to trimming and J lost 5 bases, with 14 bases between them. The DNA of the CDR3 is TGTGCCAGCAGTTACTCGACTAGTGGGTTTAACGAGCAGTACTTC. It specifies CASSYSTSGFNEQYF.

The chain is built from TRBV4-2 and TRBJ1-4; 10 positions agree with TRBD1. The germline V gene encodes CDR1 LGHNA and CDR2 YNFKEQ. V shed 3 bases and J 1 base; nucleotides not matched to a gene: 2. There are 16 residues in the CDR3. CDR3 nucleotide sequence: TGTGCCAGCAGCCATCGGGACAGGGGAACTAATGAAAAACTGTTTTTT. Its translation: CASSHRDRGTNEKLFF.

This clonotype was seen a single time. V and J are TRBV27 and TRBJ1-2; D ambiguous. The V end was cut by 8 bases, the J end by 4 bases, with 17 bases between. The germline gives CDR1 MNHEY, CDR2 SMNVEV (reference sequence). This CDR3 is 14 amino acids long. The CDR3 protein is CASGEGLSAYGYTF. CDR3 DNA: TGTGCCAGCGGAGAAGGGTTGTCAGCCTATGGCTACACCTTC.

This clonotype was observed a single time. This chain connects TRBV20-1 to TRBJ1-1, with TRBD1 matching over 8 bases. Germline CDR1 and CDR2: DFQATT and SNEGSKA (reference sequence). This CDR3 has 15 residues. V dropped 1 base and J dropped 0; count of bases not matched to a gene: 4. CDR3 in DNA: TGCAGTGCTAGAGGGACAGGGACCATGAACACTGAAGCTTTCTTT. This encodes CSARGTGTMNTEAFF.

In its sample, this clonotype was seen once. The rearrangement joins TRBV6-1 to TRBJ1-2, with D unclear. This CDR3 comprises 13 residues. CDR1 is MNHNS, CDR2 SASEGT, per germline. The ends were cut back, 2 bases at V and 0 bases at J, with 4 bases in the middle. This CDR3 is CASSEPANYGYTF. The CDR3 DNA reads TGTGCCAGCAGTGAACCGGCTAACTATGGCTACACCTTC.

This rearrangement joins TRBV12-3 or TRBV12-4 to TRBJ2-3; TRBD2 matches 8 bases. V trimming: 4 bases; J trimming: 2 bases; junction bases outside the gene matches: 14. The CDR3 is made up of 18 amino acids. The CDR3 here is CASSSQHVTSANTDTQYF. The CDR3 DNA sequence: TGTGCCAGCAGTTCCCAACACGTGACTAGCGCGAACACAGATACGCAGTATTTT.

The rearrangement links TRBV7-9 to TRBJ2-1; D unclear. The length of the CDR3 is 12 residues. With 4 bases removed from V and 9 bases from J, the gap between germline ends came to 10 bases. In germline, CDR1 is SEHNR, CDR2 FQNEAQ (reference sequence). DNA of the CDR3: TGTGCCAGCAGCTCCCGTGGGATTGAGCAGTTCTTC. It specifies CASSSRGIEQFF.

V gene TRBV27 combines with J gene TRBJ2-7; D gene uncertain. The V and J ends lost 1 base and 3 bases respectively, with 16 bases between them. The CDR3 spans 16 residues. The germline gives CDR1 MNHEY, CDR2 SMNVEV (reference sequence). Here the CDR3 DNA reads TGTGCCAGCAGTTTATTGGATCCTAAAGCGAGCTACGAGCAGTACTTC. Its protein product is CASSLLDPKASYEQYF.

V is TRBV21-1 and J is TRBJ1-4. TRBV21-1 is noted as a pseudogene. This CDR3 has 15 amino acids. CDR3 sequence (DNA): TGTGCCAGCAGCAAAGAAGTCTGTTATAATGAAAAACTGTTTTTT. As protein: CASSKEVCYNEKLFF.

The V call is TRBV4-1, the J call TRBJ2-1; 7 bases fit TRBD2. Per the germline V gene, CDR1 is MGHRA and CDR2 is YSYEKL. V trimming: 4 bases; J trimming: 3 bases; junction bases outside the gene matches: 12. The CDR3 sequence is 17 residues long. The CDR3 DNA sequence: TGCGCCAGCAGCCCCAAGGCACGGGAGGATGGCTACAATGAGCAGTTCTTC. Translated: CASSPKAREDGYNEQFF.

This clonotype has just a few counts. The rearrangement joins TRBV7-9 to TRBJ1-2; D might be TRBD1 (5 bases). Trimming pared 5 bases from V and 0 bases from J, leaving 10 bases between. CDR3 size: 14 residues. Germline V CDR1 and CDR2: SEHNR, FQNEAQ (reference sequence). The CDR3 protein is CASSQGASNYGYTF. The CDR3 coding sequence is TGTGCCAGCAGCCAAGGGGCCTCTAACTATGGCTACACCTTC.